Shown below are 32 T cell receptor beta chains from a single sample sequenced in a study of blood T cell repertoires in COVID-19 (dated by TCRdb to about 2020). The library came from the immunoSEQ multiplex PCR assay. This is the immuneACCESS table as TCRdb keeps it, with only in-frame sequences that have V and J called. A part of the clones is gone; compared with another copy, unresolved V genes explain less than half, and the rest is unexplained. This sample comprises roughly 260,000 clones, roughly 90% of them detected only once. The ten largest clonotypes hold about 2.2% of the sample. The sample taken for sequencing was peripheral blood. These receptors originate from a woman in her 50s who had recovered from COVID-19.

This chain connects TRBV5-6 to TRBJ1-2; D unclear. Germline assignment: CDR1 SGHDT and CDR2 YYEEEE. Trimming removed 0 bases at V and 6 bases at J, with 9 bases between. The CDR3 covers 13 residues. CDR3 sequence reads: CASSLGTPDGYTF. CDR3 DNA: TGTGCCAGCAGCTTGGGTACACCCGATGGCTACACCTTC. The full variable domain, its missing parts supplied by reference TRBV5-6 and TRBJ1-2, is DAGVTQSPTHLIKTRGQQVTLRCSPKSGHDTVSWYQQALGQGPQFIFQYYEEEERQRGNFPDRFSGHQFPNYSSELNVNALLLGDSALYLCASSLGTPDGYTFGSGTRLTVV.

The chain is built from TRBV6-5 and TRBJ2-7; 10 nucleotides line up with TRBD1. The CDR3 contains 14 residues. Trimming at V came to 7 bases and at J to 5 bases, leaving 8 bases not matched to a gene. Germline CDR1 is MNHEY and CDR2 is SVGAGI. CDR3 nucleotide sequence: TGTGCCAGCACCCGCCGACAGGGGGCAGACGAGCAGTACTTC. Protein: CASTRRQGADEQYF.

The chain recombines TRBV14 with TRBJ2-1; 8 nucleotides match TRBD1. CDR3 length equals 14 residues. V dropped 4 bases and J dropped 15; count of bases not matched to a gene: 14. The V gene's germline CDR1 is SGHDN and CDR2 FVKESK. This chain's CDR3 is CASSPTGATSPGFF. CDR3 DNA sequence: TGTGCCAGCAGCCCGACAGGGGCCACTTCGCCGGGGTTCTTC.

For this clone: Other DNA sequences in this specimen translate into the identical CDR3. The V gene is TRBV5-1, the J gene TRBJ2-7; tentative D call: TRBD1 (5 bases). Trimming took off 0 bases at V and 2 bases at J, with 6 bases between the two ends. CDR1 is SGHRS and CDR2 is YFSETQ in the germline V gene. This CDR3 comprises 13 residues. The CDR3 coding sequence is TGCGCCAGCAGCTTGGAGACAGCCTACGAGCAGTACTTC. It encodes CASSLETAYEQYF.

The chain employs TRBV7-8 and TRBJ1-4; D call uncertain. Trimming took 5 bases from V and 0 from J, leaving 7 bases between them. Germline V CDR1 and CDR2: SGHVS, FQNEAQ. The CDR3 is 14 amino acids. The CDR3 here is CASSPFATNEKLFF. The CDR3 nucleotides are TGTGCCAGCAGCCCGTTTGCAACTAATGAAAAACTGTTTTTT.

The rearrangement links TRBV6-5 to TRBJ1-1; D remains ambiguous. There are 14 residues in the CDR3. Germline V CDR1 and CDR2: MNHEY, SVGAGI. Deletions cut 5 bases from V and 1 base from J, with 11 bases between. Here the CDR3 DNA reads TGTGCCAGCAGTCCTGGACTGGGGAACACTGAAGCTTTCTTT. It encodes CASSPGLGNTEAFF.

The gene calls are TRBV5-1 and TRBJ2-3, with 13 bases lining up with TRBD2. The trim removed 7 bases at V and 0 bases at J, leaving 2 bases unmatched. Germline V gives CDR1 SGHRS, CDR2 YFSETQ. The CDR3 has 15 residues. CDR3 in DNA: TGCGCCAGCGGGACTAGCGGGGCTAGCACAGATACGCAGTATTTT. Translated, it gives CASGTSGASTDTQYF.

This clone was observed a single time. The genes are TRBV7-3 and TRBJ2-3; 8 bases are a match to TRBD1. Germline values: CDR1 SGHTA, CDR2 FQGTGA. V dropped 2 bases and J dropped 4; count of bases not matched to a gene: 8. The CDR3 length is 16 residues. CDR3: CASSLAPGQGSDTQYF. The CDR3 region has the DNA TGTGCCAGCAGCTTAGCTCCAGGACAGGGTTCAGATACGCAGTATTTT. Filled out from reference TRBV7-3 and TRBJ2-3, the complete variable domain reads GAGVSQTPSNKVTEKGKYVELRCDPISGHTALYWYRQSLGQGPEFLIYFQGTGAADDSGLPNDRFFAVRPEGSVSTLKIQRTERGDSAVYLCASSLAPGQGSDTQYFGPGTRLTVL.

The chain links TRBV14 to TRBJ2-2; 8 bases align to TRBD1. Germline V gene data show CDR1 as SGHDN and CDR2 as FVKESK. Trimming at V came to 4 bases and at J to 4 bases, leaving 17 bases not matched to a gene. The CDR3 runs 19 residues. CDR3 amino acids: CASSLRSGAGGLGTGELFF. CDR3 nucleotide sequence: TGTGCCAGCAGCCTTCGTTCTGGGGCAGGGGGCCTCGGCACCGGGGAGCTGTTTTTT.

The V gene is TRBV5-6, the J gene TRBJ1-5; D is undetermined. Trimming cost V 1 base and J 0 bases, with 11 bases left between them. CDR3 length: 16 residues. Germline V gene sequence: CDR1 SGHDT, CDR2 YYEEEE. The CDR3 nucleotides read TGTGCCAGCAGCTTGACAGCAGCTTATAGCAATCAGCCCCAGCATTTT. This translates into CASSLTAAYSNQPQHF.

V gene TRBV7-2 combines with J gene TRBJ2-7; weak D call: TRBD1 (6 bases). This CDR3 has 14 amino acids. The V gene lost 5 bases and the J gene lost 0 bases, with 11 bases spanning the gap. Germline V gives CDR1 SGHTA, CDR2 FQGNSA. DNA of the CDR3: TGTGCCAGCAGCCCCGACAGGCTCTCCTACGAGCAGTACTTC. This translates into CASSPDRLSYEQYF.

The chain employs TRBV5-1 and TRBJ1-2; 7 bases match TRBD1. Germline V gene data show CDR1 as SGHRS and CDR2 as YFSETQ. Trimming cost V 4 bases and J 0 bases; bases outside gene matches: 3. This CDR3 contains 14 residues. CDR3 residues: CASSRDRANYGYTF. CDR3 coding DNA: TGCGCCAGCAGCAGAGACAGGGCTAACTATGGCTACACCTTC.

The chain is built from TRBV5-1 and TRBJ1-1; 7 bases are shared with TRBD1. The CDR3 loop spans 14 amino acids. The germline V gene has CDR1 SGHRS and CDR2 YFSETQ. J lost 6 bases, V lost 1 base, and 6 bases had no gene match. The DNA of the CDR3 is TGCGCCAGCAGCTTGCGAGGGGGCTGGCCTGAAGCTTTCTTT. Its translation: CASSLRGGWPEAFF.

The CDR3 sequence is CASSFHGANVLTF. In DNA form, the CDR3 reads TGTGCCAGCAGTTTTCATGGGGCCAACGTCCTGACTTTC. The V gene is TRBV28, the J gene TRBJ2-6; no definite D call. Per germline, CDR1 MDHEN and CDR2 SYDVKM. The CDR3 extends over 13 amino acids. V was shortened by 3 bases and J by 3 bases, with 3 bases between the two germline ends.

A few counts support this clone. The V call is TRBV4-2, the J call TRBJ2-5; 12 bases map to TRBD2. This CDR3 is built from 18 residues. Losses at the gene ends were 5 bases for V and 0 bases for J; bases not matched to a gene: 10. Germline V gene lookup returns CDR1 LGHNA and CDR2 YNFKEQ. This CDR3 reads CASSFASGGAVYQETQYF. In DNA, the CDR3 is TGTGCCAGCAGCTTCGCTAGCGGGGGGGCCGTTTACCAAGAGACCCAGTACTTC.

The chain couples TRBV27 to TRBJ2-7, with a weak D call TRBD2 (5 bases). Germline CDR1 MNHEY, CDR2 SMNVEV (reference sequence). V was trimmed by 6 bases and J by 5 bases, leaving 17 bases between them. This CDR3 comprises 14 residues. This CDR3 reads CASRPYGGSNEQYF. The DNA for the CDR3 is TGTGCCAGCAGACCCTATGGAGGTTCCAACGAGCAGTACTTC.

This clone was seen once. This sequence joins TRBV6-5 and TRBJ1-1, with TRBD1 matching over 7 bases. The trim removed 11 bases at V and 7 bases at J, leaving 10 bases unmatched. From germline, CDR1 is MNHEY and CDR2 SVGAGI. The CDR3 has 12 amino acids. CDR3 in DNA: TGTGCCTGCCGGAACAGGGGTCATGAAGCTTTCTTT. This encodes CACRNRGHEAFF.

This clone appeared a single time. V is TRBV11-1 and J is TRBJ1-5; 7 positions agree with TRBD1. The V gene's germline CDR1 is SGHAT and CDR2 FQDESV (reference sequence). With 6 bases clipped from V and 6 bases from J, the junction kept 8 bases outside the gene matches. The CDR3 is 14 residues long. The CDR3 spells CASSRTGVGQPQHF. The CDR3 nucleotides read TGTGCCAGCAGTCGTACAGGGGTTGGTCAGCCCCAGCATTTT.

The J gene is TRBJ2-1, the V gene TRBV5-1, with 9 bases fitting TRBD1. This CDR3 contains 19 residues. Per the germline V gene, CDR1 is SGHRS and CDR2 is YFSETQ. Trimming took 5 bases from V and 0 from J; bases not matched to a gene: 15. Written as DNA, the CDR3 is TGCGCCAGCAGATCACCCGGAAGTGGACAGGGGAGCTCCTACAATGAGCAGTTCTTC. Protein product: CASRSPGSGQGSSYNEQFF.

The V call is TRBV18, the J call TRBJ1-5, with 8 bases fitting TRBD1. The V gene end was trimmed by 5 bases and the J gene end by 6 bases; junction bases not matched to a gene: 6. Germline assignment: CDR1 KGHSH and CDR2 LQKENI. The CDR3 loop spans 14 amino acids. CDR3 nucleotide sequence: TGTGCCAGCTCAATGGACAGGGCGTTTCAGCCCCAGCATTTT. Its protein product is CASSMDRAFQPQHF.

This chain joins TRBV4-1 and TRBJ1-2, with D tentatively TRBD1 (6 bases). The V gene's germline CDR1 is MGHRA and CDR2 YSYEKL. There are 15 residues in the CDR3. Trimming cost V 4 bases and J 4 bases, with 16 bases left between them. This CDR3 is CASSREPGVGYGYTF. CDR3 coding DNA: TGCGCCAGCAGCCGGGAACCAGGGGTGGGCTATGGCTACACCTTC.

V and J are TRBV30 and TRBJ1-5; 9 positions agree with TRBD1. Germline V lookup: CDR1 GTSNPN, CDR2 SVGIG (reference sequence). With V trimmed by 6 bases and J by 7 bases, 4 bases remained unmatched. The CDR3 contains 12 residues. CDR3 amino acids: CACDRGGQPQHF. CDR3 bases: TGTGCCTGCGACAGGGGGGGCCAGCCCCAGCATTTT.

This chain uses TRBV7-9 with TRBJ1-1; D is undetermined. Trimming shortened V by 6 bases and J by 0 bases, and 11 bases separated the two germline ends. Germline-derived CDR1 and CDR2 are SEHNR and FQNEAQ (reference sequence). This CDR3 region has 14 residues. CDR3 residues: CASSQITLNTEAFF. The CDR3, as DNA: TGTGCCAGCAGTCAGATCACATTGAACACTGAAGCTTTCTTT.

The J gene is TRBJ2-1, the V gene TRBV20-1; 13 nucleotides match TRBD2. The germline CDR1 and CDR2 sequences are DFQATT and SNEGSKA (reference sequence). Losses at the gene ends were 3 bases for V and 8 bases for J; bases not matched to a gene: 10. The CDR3 runs 16 residues. The CDR3 loop reads CSASGLAGARGDEQFF. In DNA form, the CDR3 reads TGCAGTGCTAGTGGACTAGCGGGGGCCCGGGGGGATGAGCAGTTCTTC.

The chain uses TRBV7-2 and TRBJ1-5; a possible D gene is TRBD1 (6 bases). This CDR3 is built from 15 residues. V gave up 2 bases and J gave up 5 bases, with 13 bases separating them. Germline assignment: CDR1 SGHTA and CDR2 FQGNSA. CDR3 nucleotide sequence: TGTGCCAGCAGCTTAAAAGGGGGGGTGTATCAGCCCCAGCATTTT. Its protein is CASSLKGGVYQPQHF.

This clone was observed once. This chain links TRBV28 with TRBJ2-7; 7 nucleotides line up with TRBD2. This CDR3 has 15 residues. V gave up 6 bases and J gave up 4 bases; unmatched junction bases: 12. Germline assignment: CDR1 MDHEN and CDR2 SYDVKM. CDR3 in amino acids: CASSWGGAAPYEQYF. CDR3 bases: TGTGCCAGCAGCTGGGGGGGAGCGGCCCCGTACGAGCAGTACTTC. Drawing the rest from reference TRBV28 and TRBJ2-7, the complete variable domain is DVKVTQSSRYLVKRTGEKVFLECVQDMDHENMFWYRQDPGLGLRLIYFSYDVKMKEKGDIPEGYSVSREKKERFSLILESASTNQTSMYLCASSWGGAAPYEQYFGPGTRLTVT.

The chain joins TRBV5-6 to TRBJ1-6; D gene unclear. V shed 2 bases and J shed 8 bases, with 11 bases lying between them. Germline V gene lookup returns CDR1 SGHDT and CDR2 YYEEEE. The CDR3 is made up of 14 amino acids. The CDR3 DNA reads TGTGCCAGCAGCTTTAGAGGGCTAGATTCACCCCTCCACTTT. It yields the protein CASSFRGLDSPLHF.

This sequence joins TRBV18 and TRBJ2-2; D may be TRBD2 (5 bases). The V gene lost 2 bases and the J gene lost 6 bases, with 16 bases spanning the gap. This CDR3 contains 16 residues. Germline V gives CDR1 KGHSH, CDR2 LQKENI. CDR3 nucleotides: TGTGCCAGCTCACCAAGGGAGCTGAGTTTAGCCGGGGAGCTGTTTTTT. Its translation: CASSPRELSLAGELFF.

J is TRBJ2-5 and V is TRBV7-2, with TRBD1 identical over 10 bases. CDR3 length equals 15 residues. Germline CDR1 reads SGHTA; CDR2 reads FQGNSA. After removal of 5 bases from V and 7 bases from J, the junction contained 10 bases not matched to a gene. CDR3 loop: CASSNRDRGLRTQYF. In DNA form, the CDR3 reads TGTGCCAGCAGCAACCGGGACAGGGGTCTCCGGACCCAGTACTTC.

The J gene is TRBJ1-6, the V gene TRBV20-1, with 7 bases identical to TRBD1. This CDR3 is 14 amino acids long. The germline CDR1 and CDR2 sequences are DFQATT and SNEGSKA (reference sequence). The V gene end was trimmed by 4 bases and the J gene end by 9 bases; junction bases not matched to a gene: 9. The CDR3 protein is CSANERGPSSPLHF. The CDR3 DNA is TGCAGTGCTAATGAGAGGGGGCCCAGTTCACCCCTCCACTTT.

The chain joins TRBV20-1 to TRBJ1-1; D gene ambiguous. CDR1 DFQATT and CDR2 SNEGSKA come from the germline V gene (reference sequence). Trimming left V 3 bases short and J 1 base short, with 6 bases between. This CDR3 has 12 residues. The CDR3: CSASPQNTEAFF. CDR3 in DNA: TGCAGTGCTAGTCCCCAGAACACTGAAGCTTTCTTT.

The chain is built from TRBV20-1 and TRBJ1-2; perhaps TRBD1 as D (6 bases). Per germline, CDR1 DFQATT and CDR2 SNEGSKA (reference sequence). Deletions cut 5 bases from V and 8 bases from J, with 9 bases between. The CDR3 runs to 10 residues. CDR3 nucleotides: TGCAGTGCTCCAGGGGTAGGCTACACCTTC. It is translated as CSAPGVGYTF.